Sequencing of this T cell receptor (beta chain) was carried out in a study of regulatory T cells in long-lasting Graves disease. This CDR3 is built from 12 residues. The germline V and J ends were trimmed by 6 bases and 4 bases, with 9 bases remaining between them. This clonotype came up many times. Antigen specificity is unknown. Time point described: newly diagnosed GD, antithyroid drugs for less than 3 months. PBMCs provided the RNA from which the TCR library was made. For TCR beta, libraries came from iRepertoire HTBI primers and Arm-PCR of CDR3 regions. TCRdb recomputed calls from the multiplex PCR reads with MiXCR, one row per CDR3 protein. The data contain about 470,000 distinct CDR3 sequences, 15% of them seen just once; the ten biggest clones take up 15% to 20%. Overall study results and limits: TRBV28, TRBJ1-2 and TRBJ2-5 were favored in persistent disease.

These data were likewise used in another study, on T cells in Graves' hyperthyroidism and ophthalmopathy. That paper adds: Most clonotypes expanded in the thyroid (above 0.001) were also present in blood.

This TCR was recovered from a woman under 40 with Graves disease. The sequencing used peripheral blood mononuclear cells (PBMCs), collected at new diagnosis, from a patient treated with antithyroid drugs. The chain joins TRBV12-3 or TRBV12-4 to TRBJ1-1, with D maybe TRBD1 (6 bases). The CDR3 coding sequence is TGTGCCAGCAGGGAGGGGGTCACTGAAGCTTTCTTT. Its translation: CASREGVTEAFF.